This TCR beta chain originates from a study of blood T cells in healthy people across ages. For the second PCR, which ran for roughly 6 to 12 cycles, a sample-barcoded 5' primer and a J-beta primer mix were used. TCRdb passed the 5' RACE reads through MiXCR, listing each CDR3 protein once. The sample yields about 680,000 distinct CDR3 sequences, more than 40% seen once. Germline V gene sequence: CDR1 SGHVS, CDR2 FQNEAQ. This CDR3 is 13 amino acids long. V was clipped by 5 bases and J by 2 bases, with 9 bases between them. Sequenced: blood. This sequence joins TRBV7-8 and TRBJ1-2; D is uncertain. The receptor's source is a woman aged 55-70 years in good health. Here the CDR3 reads CASSRGKNYGYTF. DNA of the CDR3: TGTGCCAGCAGCCGTGGCAAGAACTATGGCTACACCTTC.